The 4 T cell receptor beta chains reported below all come from one sample, sequenced in a study of OX40 agonist ivuxolimab in advanced cancers. The table came from immunoSEQ multiplex PCR; TCRdb's copy has only in-frame clones and leaves some out. The repertoire holds 70,000 to 80,000 clones, around 90% seen once, with roughly 0.9% in the top ten. The sample was CD4+ or CD8+ T cells sorted from blood, taken in a trial of the OX40 agonist ivuxolimab. The origin of the receptors is an adult with an advanced solid tumor such as melanoma, head and neck, liver or kidney cancer.

V gene TRBV28 combines with J gene TRBJ2-7, with 7 positions matching TRBD1. With 5 bases clipped from V and 6 bases from J, the junction kept 7 bases outside the gene matches. The CDR3 is 13 residues long. Germline V gene data show CDR1 as MDHEN and CDR2 as SYDVKM. The CDR3 spells CASSTGARREQYF. The CDR3 coding sequence is TGTGCCAGCAGTACAGGGGCCAGGCGCGAGCAGTACTTC.

The rearrangement links TRBV19 to TRBJ2-1; 8 bases line up with TRBD1. The CDR3 spans 13 residues. The germline V gene encodes CDR1 LNHDA and CDR2 SQIVND (reference sequence). Trimming cost V 4 bases and J 12 bases; bases outside gene matches: 8. The CDR3 protein is CASSSLGQEGQFF. CDR3 in DNA: TGTGCCAGTAGTAGCCTGGGACAGGAAGGGCAGTTCTTC.

The chain recombines TRBV6-6 with TRBJ2-7; the D gene is possibly TRBD2 (5 bases). CDR1 and CDR2 from the germline V gene are MNHNY and SVGAGI (reference sequence). CDR3 length: 15 amino acids. The V gene lost 7 bases and the J gene lost 2 bases, with 18 bases spanning the gap. The CDR3 sequence: CASNKRTDATYEQYF. CDR3 bases: TGTGCCAGCAATAAACGGACTGATGCTACCTACGAGCAGTACTTC.

V and J are TRBV7-2 and TRBJ2-2; 8 positions agree with TRBD1. V dropped 5 bases and J dropped 4; count of bases not matched to a gene: 6. Germline CDR1 SGHTA, CDR2 FQGNSA. The CDR3 consists of 15 residues. The CDR3 here is CASSQDRVGTGELFF. CDR3 bases: TGTGCCAGCAGCCAGGACAGGGTGGGCACCGGGGAGCTGTTTTTT.